This TCR beta chain comes out of a study of T cell responses to AZD1222 COVID-19 vaccine. In the case of this clone: As yet, its antigen is unknown.

Germline assignment: CDR1 MNHEY and CDR2 SVGAGI. The V and J ends lost 7 bases and 1 base respectively, with 16 bases between them. The CDR3 length is 15 residues. Whole-study results and caveats: Unmutated variant regions are reportedly the target of nearly half of TCRs that are spike-specific.

Method: immunoSEQ multiplex PCR; TCRdb's copy keeps in-frame clones and lacks some. The sample has roughly 140,000 clones; 70% to 90% are singletons. This receptor was identified in an adult in good health. V is TRBV6-5 and J is TRBJ1-1, with D unclear. The starting material was peripheral blood, obtained on day 0 of MenACWY control vaccination. CDR3 in DNA: TGTGCCAGCACCGCATACATGGGGAGGAACACTGAAGCTTTCTTT. Residues: CASTAYMGRNTEAFF.